This record looks at one TCR beta chain sequence and its context. V was pared by 3 bases and J by 4 bases, with 19 bases between. This CDR3 comprises 16 residues. Per the germline V gene, CDR1 is SGDLS and CDR2 is YYNGEE. The data are from a study of T cell changes during pregnancy in multiple sclerosis. Sequencing was performed with immunoSEQ multiplex PCR; in TCRdb, only in-frame clones are kept and a portion is missing. The profile shows 25,000 to 30,000 clones, approximately 88% of them singletons. The chain couples TRBV9 to TRBJ1-2; D may be TRBD1 (6 bases). Sequenced material: CD8+ T cells from peripheral blood mononuclear cells, taken before pregnancy. The clonotype originates from a female donor with multiple sclerosis, enrolled in a pregnancy study. The CDR3 DNA is TGTGCCAGCAGCGGGGGGCGCAAGGGGCGCGCCTATGGCTACACCTTC. It is translated as CASSGGRKGRAYGYTF.